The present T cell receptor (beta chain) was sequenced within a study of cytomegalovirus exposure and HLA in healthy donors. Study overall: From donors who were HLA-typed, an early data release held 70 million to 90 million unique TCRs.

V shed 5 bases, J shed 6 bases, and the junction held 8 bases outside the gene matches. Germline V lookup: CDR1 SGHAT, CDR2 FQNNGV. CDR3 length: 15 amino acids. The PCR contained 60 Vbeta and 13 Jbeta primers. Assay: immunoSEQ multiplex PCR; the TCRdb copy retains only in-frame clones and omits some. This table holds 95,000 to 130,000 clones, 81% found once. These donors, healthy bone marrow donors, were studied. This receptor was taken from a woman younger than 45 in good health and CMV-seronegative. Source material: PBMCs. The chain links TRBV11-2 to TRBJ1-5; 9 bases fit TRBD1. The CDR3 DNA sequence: TGTGCCAGCAGCCCGGGACAGGGAAGCGGTCAGCCCCAGCATTTT. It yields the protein CASSPGQGSGQPQHF.